This T cell receptor beta chain was retrieved from a study of shared clonotypes between healthy human individuals. Adult donors, all healthy and HIV-negative, had no recent acute infections or vaccinations. Germline lookup yields CDR1 SQVTM and CDR2 ANQGSEA. V dropped 4 bases and J dropped 2 bases, with 7 bases sitting between them. The CDR3 is 12 amino acids. The method was immunoSEQ multiplex PCR; TCRdb's version includes in-frame clones alone and lacks a portion of them. The sample has 450,000 to 500,000 clones, about 72% seen once. Sequenced input: PBMCs. This TCR derives from a middle-aged woman in good health. Some clones in this sample may be carry-over from other donors' samples. The genes are TRBV29-1 and TRBJ2-3; no clear D. CDR3 protein: CSVGVNTDTQYF. Written as DNA, the CDR3 is TGCAGCGTTGGGGTAAACACAGATACGCAGTATTTT.